A selection of T cell receptor beta chains follows, all from one sample in a study of T cell repertoires in cytomegalovirus infection. For these receptors, no antigen is known. From the reads, TCRdb called clonotypes with MiXCR, one entry per CDR3 protein. The table has roughly 49,000 distinct CDR3 sequences, 20% to 25% seen once. The sequenced sample was PBMCs, sequenced either directly or after in vitro stimulation (not recorded which). The receptors derive from a human donor in good health (CMV status not recorded). Some clones in this sample may be carry-over from other donors' samples. CDR3s include the opening cysteine and the closing phenylalanine or tryptophan. A D gene is named only where the DNA matches it firmly. Size is omitted from some rows. Given values are once, few, many or a class for expanded clones.

many	TRBJ1-5	TRBV11-2	TRBD1	TGTGCCAGCAGCCCGACGACAGGGTATAGCAATCAGCCCCAGCATTTT	CASSPTTGYSNQPQHF
.	TRBJ2-7	TRBV7-8	TRBD2	TGTGCCAGCAGCTCAAAACCGGGACTAGGTTCCTACGAGCAGTACTTC	CASSSKPGLGSYEQYF
many	TRBJ2-1	TRBV20-1	TRBD1	TGCAGTGCTAGGGGCTCGACAGGGGACGTTTGGTCCTACAATGAGCAGTTCTTC	CSARGSTGDVWSYNEQFF
few	TRBJ1-2	TRBV27	.	TGTGCCAGCAGTTTATCGACGAGTAGGGGTGTGGTCTATGGCTACACCTTC	CASSLSTSRGVVYGYTF
.	TRBJ2-6	TRBV7-2	.	TGTGCCAGCAGCTCAGAGACTAATGGGGCCAACGTCCTGACTTTC	CASSSETNGANVLTF
many	TRBJ2-7	TRBV20-1	.	TGCAGTGCTAGAGGCACTACTGGGTACGAGCAGTACTTC	CSARGTTGYEQYF
few	TRBJ2-3	TRBV19	.	TGTGCCAGTAGTATGGGGGGGGCTGGCACAGATACGCAGTATTTT	CASSMGGAGTDTQYF
many	TRBJ2-1	TRBV7-2	TRBD1	TGTGCCAGCAGCTTAGTAGTCAGGGGGCAAGGTGAGCAGTTCTTC	CASSLVVRGQGEQFF
.	TRBJ1-6	TRBV19	.	TGTGCCAGTAGTAGCCGGGGTTCCTATAATTCACCCCTCCACTTT	CASSSRGSYNSPLHF
many	TRBJ2-2	TRBV6-6	.	TGTGCCAGCAGTTACCCCGGGACGGATGTCACCGGGGAGCTGTTTTTT	CASSYPGTDVTGELFF
many	TRBJ2-1	TRBV11-2	.	TGTGCCAGCAGCTTAGAACCTCTGCCGTACAATGAGCAGTTCTTC	CASSLEPLPYNEQFF
.	TRBJ1-4	TRBV10-3	.	TGTGCCATCAGTGTATCTGGATTTAATGAAAAACTGTTTTTT	CAISVSGFNEKLFF
.	TRBJ1-5	TRBV7-8	.	TGTGCCAGCAGCCCCGGGCCGGGGTTATTAGGCAATCAGCCCCAGCATTTT	CASSPGPGLLGNQPQHF
few	TRBJ2-3	TRBV10-3	TRBD2	TGTGCCATCAGTGAGAATAGCGGGGGGCCAGATACGCAGTATTTT	CAISENSGGPDTQYF
few	TRBJ2-5	TRBV29-1	TRBD2	TGCAGCGTTGTGACTAGCGGGGGGGAGACCCAGTACTTC	CSVVTSGGETQYF
.	TRBJ1-1	TRBV5-1	.	TGCGCCAGCAGCCCCCAGGGGCTCATGAACACTGAAGCTTTCTTT	CASSPQGLMNTEAFF
few	TRBJ2-2	TRBV18	TRBD1	TGTGCCACCGAGGGGGCCCGGGAGCTGTTTTTT	CATEGARELFF
many	TRBJ2-1	TRBV9	TRBD2	TGTGCCAGCAGCGAGAGACTAGCGGGAGGAGGCAATGAGCAGTTCTTC	CASSERLAGGGNEQFF
few	TRBJ1-5	TRBV28	.	TGTGCCAGCAGCTCACTGCAGGGAAATCAGCCCCAGCATTTT	CASSSLQGNQPQHF
many	TRBJ2-4	TRBV7-2	TRBD1	TGTGCCAGCACCCCGGCCACAGGGGTCAAAAACATTCAGTACTTC	CASTPATGVKNIQYF
few	TRBJ2-2	TRBV6-5	TRBD1	TGTGCCAGCAGTCCGGGACAGTTAACCGGGGAGCTGTTTTTT	CASSPGQLTGELFF
few	TRBJ2-3	TRBV27	TRBD1	TGTGCCAGCAGTCAAATCGGACAGGGTAAAGATACGCAGTATTTT	CASSQIGQGKDTQYF
.	TRBJ2-6	TRBV18	TRBD1	TGTGCCAGCTCAGGGACAGCTGGGGCCAACGTCCTGACTTTC	CASSGTAGANVLTF
medium-sized	TRBJ2-2	TRBV7-6	TRBD2	TGTGCCAGCAGCTTAGTACTAGCGGGAGGGACAAACACCGGGGAGCTGTTTTTT	CASSLVLAGGTNTGELFF
.	TRBJ2-2	TRBV7-2	.	TGTGCCAGCAGCCCAACTAGCTTTATTGTCACCGGGGAGCTGTTTTTT	CASSPTSFIVTGELFF
few	TRBJ1-4	TRBV27	.	TGTGCCAGCGCTCGGTTTTCAACTAATGAAAAACTGTTTTTT	CASARFSTNEKLFF
.	TRBJ1-1	TRBV19	.	TGTGCCAGTAGTATAACAGGAAGTACTGAAGCTTTCTTT	CASSITGSTEAFF
medium-sized	TRBJ2-6	TRBV6-1	.	TGTGCCAGCAGTGAAACTTCCTCTGGGGCCAACGTCCTGACTTTC	CASSETSSGANVLTF
.	TRBJ1-1	TRBV7-6	.	TGTGCCAGCAGCTTCGAGACAGAGGGCACTGAAGCTTTCTTT	CASSFETEGTEAFF
few	TRBJ1-5	TRBV6-6	TRBD1	TGTGCCAGCAGTGTCCGGGACAGGGTCAATCAGCCCCAGCATTTT	CASSVRDRVNQPQHF
few	TRBJ1-1	TRBV5-4	TRBD1	TGTGCCAGCATTGAGGGGGCCTCAGAAGCTTTCTTT	CASIEGASEAFF
many	TRBJ2-7	TRBV7-6	TRBD1	TGTGCCAGCACTCGAACCGGGACAGGGGGCGCCGAGCAGTACTTC	CASTRTGTGGAEQYF